The sequence of this T cell receptor (beta chain) was determined in a study of technical replicates of blood from several donors. Clones were read by immunoSEQ multiplex PCR, and TCRdb kept only the in-frame ones, dropping some. The sample consists of about 48,000 clones, roughly nine tenths of them appearing once. Trimming took 5 bases from V and 8 from J, leaving 9 bases between them. Germline CDR1 is MDHEN and CDR2 is SYDVKM. This CDR3 contains 11 residues. Sequencing was done on a sample of PBMCs. The source is a human donor in good health. Some clones in this sample may be carry-over from other donors' samples. The chain employs TRBV28 and TRBJ1-2; D is uncertain. The CDR3 here is CASSIRSGYTF. The DNA for the CDR3 is TGTGCCAGCAGTATTCGGTCCGGCTACACCTTC.